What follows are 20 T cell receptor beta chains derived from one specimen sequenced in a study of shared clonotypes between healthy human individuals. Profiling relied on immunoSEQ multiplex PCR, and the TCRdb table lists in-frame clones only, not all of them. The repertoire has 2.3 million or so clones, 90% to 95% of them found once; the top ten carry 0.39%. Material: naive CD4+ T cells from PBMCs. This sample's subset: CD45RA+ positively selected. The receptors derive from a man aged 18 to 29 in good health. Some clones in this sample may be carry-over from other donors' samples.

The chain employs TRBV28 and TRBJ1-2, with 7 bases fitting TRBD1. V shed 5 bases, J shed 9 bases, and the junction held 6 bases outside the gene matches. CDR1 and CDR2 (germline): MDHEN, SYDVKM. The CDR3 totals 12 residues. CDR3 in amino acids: CASSDDRERYTF. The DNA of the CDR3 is TGTGCCAGCAGTGACGACAGGGAACGCTACACCTTC.

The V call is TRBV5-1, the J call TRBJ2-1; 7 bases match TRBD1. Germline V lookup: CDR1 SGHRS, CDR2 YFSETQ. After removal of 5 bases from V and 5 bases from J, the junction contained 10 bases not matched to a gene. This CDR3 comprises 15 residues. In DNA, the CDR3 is TGCGCCAGCAGTCCTTCGGGACAGAGAAACAATGAGCAGTTCTTC. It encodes CASSPSGQRNNEQFF.

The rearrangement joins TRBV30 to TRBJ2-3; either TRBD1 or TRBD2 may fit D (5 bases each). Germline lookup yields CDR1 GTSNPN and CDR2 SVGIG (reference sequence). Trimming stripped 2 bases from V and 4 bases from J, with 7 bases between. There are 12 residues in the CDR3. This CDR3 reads CAWSLGADTQYF. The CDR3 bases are TGTGCCTGGAGTCTGGGGGCAGATACGCAGTATTTT.

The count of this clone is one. The CDR3 bases are TGCGCCAGCAGCTCACAGGGGTCCAAAAACATTCAGTACTTC. Amino acids: CASSSQGSKNIQYF. The rearrangement joins TRBV5-1 to TRBJ2-4, with 7 nucleotides matching TRBD1. The germline V gene encodes CDR1 SGHRS and CDR2 YFSETQ. V lost 3 bases to trimming and J lost 2 bases; unmatched junction nucleotides: 2. The CDR3 covers 14 residues.

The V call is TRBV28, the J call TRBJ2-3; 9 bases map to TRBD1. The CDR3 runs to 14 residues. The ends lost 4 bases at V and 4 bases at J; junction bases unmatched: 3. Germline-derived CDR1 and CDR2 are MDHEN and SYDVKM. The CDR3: CASSSGQGSDTQYF. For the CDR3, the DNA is TGTGCCAGCAGTTCCGGACAGGGGTCAGATACGCAGTATTTT.

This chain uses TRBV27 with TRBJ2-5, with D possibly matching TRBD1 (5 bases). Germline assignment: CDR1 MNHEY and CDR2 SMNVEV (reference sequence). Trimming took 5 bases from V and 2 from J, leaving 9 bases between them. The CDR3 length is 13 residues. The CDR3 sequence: CASSHQGQETQYF. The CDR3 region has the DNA TGTGCCAGCAGTCACCAGGGACAAGAGACCCAGTACTTC.

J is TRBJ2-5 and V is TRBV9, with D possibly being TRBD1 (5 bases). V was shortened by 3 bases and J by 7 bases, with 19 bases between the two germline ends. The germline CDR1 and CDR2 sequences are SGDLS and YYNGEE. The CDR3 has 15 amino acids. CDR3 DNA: TGTGCCAGCAGCGCCCATACAGGCCTGGGCATGACCCAGTACTTC. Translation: CASSAHTGLGMTQYF. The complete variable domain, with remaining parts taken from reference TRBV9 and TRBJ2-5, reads DSGVTQTPKHLITATGQRVTLRCSPRSGDLSVYWYQQSLDQGLQFLIQYYNGEERAKGNILERFSAQQFPDLHSELNLSSLELGDSALYFCASSAHTGLGMTQYFGPGTRLLVL.

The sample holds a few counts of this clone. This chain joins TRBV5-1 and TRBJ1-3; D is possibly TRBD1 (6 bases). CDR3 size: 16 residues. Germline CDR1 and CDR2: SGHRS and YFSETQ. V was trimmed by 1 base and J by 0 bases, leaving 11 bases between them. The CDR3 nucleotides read TGCGCCAGCAGCTTGCAGGGGACTAGCTCTGGAAACACCATATATTTT. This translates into CASSLQGTSSGNTIYF.

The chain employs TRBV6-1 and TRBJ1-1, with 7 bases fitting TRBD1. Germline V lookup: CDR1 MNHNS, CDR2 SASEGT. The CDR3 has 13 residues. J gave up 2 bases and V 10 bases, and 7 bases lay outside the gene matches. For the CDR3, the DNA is TGTGCCACCCTGGGACAGTTTAACACTGAAGCTTTCTTT. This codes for CATLGQFNTEAFF.

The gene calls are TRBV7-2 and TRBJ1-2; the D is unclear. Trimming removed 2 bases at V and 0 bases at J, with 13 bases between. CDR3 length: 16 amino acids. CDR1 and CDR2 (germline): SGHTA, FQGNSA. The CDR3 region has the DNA TGTGCCAGCAGCTTAAGTTCGACGAATACTAACTATGGCTACACCTTC. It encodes CASSLSSTNTNYGYTF.

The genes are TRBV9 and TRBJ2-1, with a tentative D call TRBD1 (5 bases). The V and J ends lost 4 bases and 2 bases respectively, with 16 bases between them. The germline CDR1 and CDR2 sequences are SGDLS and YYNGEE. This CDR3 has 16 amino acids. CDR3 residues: CASSPLGQSTYNEQFF. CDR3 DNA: TGTGCCAGCAGCCCCCTGGGGCAGAGTACCTACAATGAGCAGTTCTTC.

CDR3: CASSLAKGGVGIQYF. The CDR3 nucleotides are TGTGCCAGCAGCTTGGCCAAGGGGGGGGTTGGCATTCAGTACTTC. The chain recombines TRBV5-4 with TRBJ2-4, with D possibly matching TRBD2 (7 bases). Trimming removed 0 bases at V and 9 bases at J, with 16 bases between. CDR3 length: 15 residues. Per the germline V gene, CDR1 is SGHNT and CDR2 is YYREEE (reference sequence).

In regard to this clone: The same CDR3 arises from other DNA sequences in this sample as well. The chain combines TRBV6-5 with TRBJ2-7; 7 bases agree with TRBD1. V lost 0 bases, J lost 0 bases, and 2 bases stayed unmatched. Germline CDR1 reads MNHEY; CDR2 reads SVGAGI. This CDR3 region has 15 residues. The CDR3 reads CASSYSGGSSYEQYF. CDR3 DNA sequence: TGTGCCAGCAGTTACTCAGGGGGCAGCTCCTACGAGCAGTACTTC.

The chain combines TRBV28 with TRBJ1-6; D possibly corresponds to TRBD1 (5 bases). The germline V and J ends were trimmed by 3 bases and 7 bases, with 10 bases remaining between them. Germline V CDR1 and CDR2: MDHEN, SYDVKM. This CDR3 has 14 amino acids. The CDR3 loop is CASSFGGGNSPLHF. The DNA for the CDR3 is TGTGCCAGCAGTTTCGGGGGAGGGAATTCACCCCTCCACTTT.

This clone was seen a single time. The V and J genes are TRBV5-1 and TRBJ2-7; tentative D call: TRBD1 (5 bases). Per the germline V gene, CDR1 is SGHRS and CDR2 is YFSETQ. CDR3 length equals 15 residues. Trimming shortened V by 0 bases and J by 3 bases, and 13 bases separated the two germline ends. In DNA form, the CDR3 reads TGCGCCAGCAGCTTGGCCGTGGGCCAGGGCTACGAGCAGTACTTC. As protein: CASSLAVGQGYEQYF.

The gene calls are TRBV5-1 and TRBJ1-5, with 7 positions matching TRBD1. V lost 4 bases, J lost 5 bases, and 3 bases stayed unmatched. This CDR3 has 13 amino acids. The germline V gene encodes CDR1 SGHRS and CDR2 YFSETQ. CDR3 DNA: TGCGCCAGCAGCATAGGACAGGATCAGCCCCAGCATTTT. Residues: CASSIGQDQPQHF.

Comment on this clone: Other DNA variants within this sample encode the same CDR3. CDR3 bases: TGCGCCAGCAGCACCTCCGGGACAGGGGCCTACGAGCAGTACTTC. It encodes CASSTSGTGAYEQYF. J is TRBJ2-7 and V is TRBV5-1, with TRBD1 matching 10 bases. The V gene end was trimmed by 4 bases and the J gene end by 2 bases; junction bases not matched to a gene: 6. The V gene's germline CDR1 is SGHRS and CDR2 YFSETQ. The CDR3 contains 15 residues. Filled out from reference TRBV5-1 and TRBJ2-7, the complete variable domain reads KAGVTQTPRYLIKTRGQQVTLSCSPISGHRSVSWYQQTPGQGLQFLFEYFSETQRNKGNFPGRFSGRQFSNSRSEMNVSTLELGDSALYLCASSTSGTGAYEQYFGPGTRLTVT.

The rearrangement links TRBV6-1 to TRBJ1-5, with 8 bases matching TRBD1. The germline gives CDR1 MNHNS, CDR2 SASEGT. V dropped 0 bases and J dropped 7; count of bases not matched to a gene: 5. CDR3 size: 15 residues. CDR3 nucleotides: TGTGCCAGCAGTGAAGCGCCAGGGGGCTGGCAGCCCCAGCATTTT. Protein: CASSEAPGGWQPQHF.

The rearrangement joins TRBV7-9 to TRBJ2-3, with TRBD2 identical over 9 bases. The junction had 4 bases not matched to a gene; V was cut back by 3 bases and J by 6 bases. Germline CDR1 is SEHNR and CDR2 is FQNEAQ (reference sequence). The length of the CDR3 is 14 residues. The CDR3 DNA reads TGTGCCAGCAGCTTGGGCGGGAGGGCGGATACGCAGTATTTT. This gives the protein CASSLGGRADTQYF.

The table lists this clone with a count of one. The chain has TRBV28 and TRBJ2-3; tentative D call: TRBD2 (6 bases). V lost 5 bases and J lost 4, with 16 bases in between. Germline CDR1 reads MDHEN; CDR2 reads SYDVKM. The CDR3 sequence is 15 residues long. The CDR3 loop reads CASSQPGVAADTQYF. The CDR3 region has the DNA TGTGCCAGCAGTCAGCCGGGAGTTGCGGCAGATACGCAGTATTTT.